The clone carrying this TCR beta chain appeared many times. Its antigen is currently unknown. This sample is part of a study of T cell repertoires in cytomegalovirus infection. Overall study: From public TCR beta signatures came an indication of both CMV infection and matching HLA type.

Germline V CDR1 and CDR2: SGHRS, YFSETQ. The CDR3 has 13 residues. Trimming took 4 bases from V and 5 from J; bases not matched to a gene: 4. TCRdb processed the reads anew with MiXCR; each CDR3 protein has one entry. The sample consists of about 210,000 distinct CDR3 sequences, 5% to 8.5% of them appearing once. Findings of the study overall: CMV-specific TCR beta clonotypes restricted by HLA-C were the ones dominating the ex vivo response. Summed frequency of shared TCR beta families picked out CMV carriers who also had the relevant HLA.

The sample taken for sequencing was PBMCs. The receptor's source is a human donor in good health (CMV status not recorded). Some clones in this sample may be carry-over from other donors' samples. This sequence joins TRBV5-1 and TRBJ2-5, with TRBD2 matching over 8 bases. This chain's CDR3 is CASSPAGGETQYF. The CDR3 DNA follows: TGCGCCAGCAGCCCGGCGGGGGGCGAGACCCAGTACTTC.